The clone carrying this T cell receptor beta chain was detected many times. Its antigen is undetermined. This specimen comes from a study of T cell responses to AZD1222 COVID-19 vaccine. Broader study findings: Nearly half of spike-specific TCRs reportedly target unmutated variant regions. CD4 TCRs linked to vaccination spanned spike, dominating at 160-218 and 743-854.

Repertoires were generated with immunoSEQ multiplex PCR, while TCRdb's copy carries only in-frame clones and drops some. This sample yields roughly 96,000 clones, of which 85% to 90% are seen a single time; approximately 30% belongs to the top ten. V was pared by 0 bases and J by 0 bases, with 17 bases between. CDR3 length: 19 amino acids. The germline V gene has CDR1 MGHRA and CDR2 YSYEKL. This TCR came from an adult in good health. Here the sequenced sample was peripheral blood, taken on day 0 of AZD1222 vaccination. The chain recombines TRBV4-1 with TRBJ2-2; tentatively, D is TRBD1 (5 bases). The CDR3 bases are TGCGCCAGCAGCCAAGATAGTGGGGCAGGGTATTCGAACACCGGGGAGCTGTTTTTT. This sequence encodes CASSQDSGAGYSNTGELFF.